The T cell receptor beta chain described here comes from a study of blood T cell repertoires in COVID-19. This CDR3 is 15 amino acids long. V gave up 4 bases and J gave up 0 bases, with 9 bases separating them. The germline gives CDR1 MNHEY, CDR2 SVGEGT. This clone appeared once. Libraries were prepared by immunoSEQ multiplex PCR; TCRdb keeps only in-frame clonotypes and omits some of them. The sample lists 250,000 to 300,000 clones; over 70% were seen once. Sequencing input: peripheral blood. This chain joins TRBV6-2 or TRBV6-3 and TRBJ1-4; D not certain. This TCR derives from a woman aged 65 to 85 with COVID-19, enrolled during active disease. CDR3 coding DNA: TGTGCCAGCAGTTTAGCAGTTGCAACTAATGAAAAACTGTTTTTT. The encoded protein is CASSLAVATNEKLFF.